The 3 T cell receptor beta chains listed next were all sequenced from one sample in a study of response to subunit inactivated influenza vaccine. One entry per CDR3 protein results from TCRdb running MiXCR on the RT-PCR reads. The table includes 530,000 or so distinct CDR3 sequences, about 14% detected once. The starting material was PBMCs from blood, obtained 11 to 12 days after vaccination. The receptor source for this set is a man aged 45-60 years who received an inactivated influenza vaccine.

The rearrangement joins TRBV9 to TRBJ1-4, with 8 nucleotides matching TRBD1. There are 15 residues in the CDR3. V lost 3 bases to trimming and J lost 4 bases; unmatched junction nucleotides: 5. From germline, CDR1 is SGDLS and CDR2 YYNGEE. CDR3 sequence: CASSATQGVNEKLFF. In DNA, the CDR3 is TGTGCCAGCAGCGCGACACAGGGGGTTAATGAAAAACTGTTTTTT.

This clonotype was observed many times. The rearrangement uses TRBV25-1 and TRBJ2-7; D call uncertain. Germline assignment: CDR1 MGHDK and CDR2 SYGVNS. The CDR3 is 14 residues long. V lost 4 bases, J lost 2 bases, and 12 bases lay in between. The CDR3 spells CASSVEDGAYEQYF. In DNA form, the CDR3 reads TGTGCCAGCAGTGTAGAGGACGGAGCCTACGAGCAGTACTTC.

This clonotype was picked up many times. V gene TRBV29-1 combines with J gene TRBJ2-7; D not certain. Germline V CDR1 and CDR2: SQVTM, ANQGSEA. Trimming removed 4 bases at V and 4 bases at J, with 14 bases between. CDR3 length: 13 residues. CDR3 protein: CSVVTAGFYEQYF. CDR3 coding DNA: TGCAGCGTTGTTACGGCCGGCTTTTACGAGCAGTACTTC.